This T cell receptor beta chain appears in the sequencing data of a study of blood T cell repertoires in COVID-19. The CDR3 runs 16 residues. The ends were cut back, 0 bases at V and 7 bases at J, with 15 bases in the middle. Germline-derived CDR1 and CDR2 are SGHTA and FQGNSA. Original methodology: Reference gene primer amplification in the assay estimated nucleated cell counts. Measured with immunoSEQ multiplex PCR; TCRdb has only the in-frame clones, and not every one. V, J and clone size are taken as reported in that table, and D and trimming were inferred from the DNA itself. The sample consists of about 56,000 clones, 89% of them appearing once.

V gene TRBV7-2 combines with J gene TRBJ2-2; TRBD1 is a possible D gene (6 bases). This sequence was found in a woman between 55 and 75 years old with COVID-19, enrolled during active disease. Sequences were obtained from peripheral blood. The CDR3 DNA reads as TGTGCCAGCAGCTTAGCGGGGACACAGGTGATCGGGGAGCTGTTTTTT. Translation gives CASSLAGTQVIGELFF.